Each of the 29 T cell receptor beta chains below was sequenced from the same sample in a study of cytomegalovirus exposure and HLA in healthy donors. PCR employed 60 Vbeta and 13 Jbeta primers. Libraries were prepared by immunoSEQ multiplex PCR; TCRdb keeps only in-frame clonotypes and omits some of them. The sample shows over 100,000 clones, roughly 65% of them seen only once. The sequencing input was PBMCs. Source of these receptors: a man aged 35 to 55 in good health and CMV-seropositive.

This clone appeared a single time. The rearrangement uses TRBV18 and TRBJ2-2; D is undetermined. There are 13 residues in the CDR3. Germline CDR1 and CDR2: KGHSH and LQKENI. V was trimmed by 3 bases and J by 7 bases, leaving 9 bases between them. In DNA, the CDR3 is TGTGCCAGCTCACCTCTTACGGGCGGGGAGCTGTTTTTT. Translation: CASSPLTGGELFF.

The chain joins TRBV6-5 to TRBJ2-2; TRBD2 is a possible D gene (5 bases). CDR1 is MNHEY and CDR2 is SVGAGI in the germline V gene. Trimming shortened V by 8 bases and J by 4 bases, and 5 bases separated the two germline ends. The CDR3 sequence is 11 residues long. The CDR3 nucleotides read TGTGCCAGCGAGGGCACCGGGGAGCTGTTTTTT. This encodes CASEGTGELFF.

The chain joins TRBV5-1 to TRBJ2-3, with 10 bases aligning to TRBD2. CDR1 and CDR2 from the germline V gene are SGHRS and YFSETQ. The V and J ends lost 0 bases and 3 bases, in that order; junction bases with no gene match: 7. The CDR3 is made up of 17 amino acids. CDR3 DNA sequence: TGCGCCAGCAGCTTGGATAGCGGGGGGCCTTCGACAGATACGCAGTATTTT. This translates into CASSLDSGGPSTDTQYF.

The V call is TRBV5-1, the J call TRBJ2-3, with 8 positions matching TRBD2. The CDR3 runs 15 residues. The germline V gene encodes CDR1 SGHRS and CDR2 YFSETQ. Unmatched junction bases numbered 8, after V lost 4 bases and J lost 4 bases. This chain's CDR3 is CASSRTSQFADTQYF. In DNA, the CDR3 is TGCGCCAGCAGCCGGACTAGCCAGTTTGCAGATACGCAGTATTTT.

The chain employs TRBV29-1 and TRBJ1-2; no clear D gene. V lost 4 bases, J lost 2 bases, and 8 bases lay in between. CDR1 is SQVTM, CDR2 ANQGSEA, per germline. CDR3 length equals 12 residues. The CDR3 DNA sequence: TGCAGCGTTGTGAGCTCAAACTATGGCTACACCTTC. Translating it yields CSVVSSNYGYTF.

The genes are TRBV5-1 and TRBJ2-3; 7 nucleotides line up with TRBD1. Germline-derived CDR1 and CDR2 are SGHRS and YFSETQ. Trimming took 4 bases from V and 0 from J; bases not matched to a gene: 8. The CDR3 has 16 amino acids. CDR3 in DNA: TGCGCCAGCAGCGTCAGGGGGACGAAGAGCACAGATACGCAGTATTTT. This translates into CASSVRGTKSTDTQYF.

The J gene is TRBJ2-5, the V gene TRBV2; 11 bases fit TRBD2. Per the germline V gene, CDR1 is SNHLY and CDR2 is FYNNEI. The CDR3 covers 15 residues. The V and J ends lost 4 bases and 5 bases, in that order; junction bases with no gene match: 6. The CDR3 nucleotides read TGTGCCAGCAGTGGGTTAGCGGGGGGGCTGGAGACCCAGTACTTC. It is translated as CASSGLAGGLETQYF. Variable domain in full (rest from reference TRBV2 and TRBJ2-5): EPEVTQTPSHQVTQMGQEVILRCVPISNHLYFYWYRQILGQKVEFLVSFYNNEISEKSEIFDDQFSVERPDGSNFTLKIRSTKLEDSAMYFCASSGLAGGLETQYFGPGTRLLVL.

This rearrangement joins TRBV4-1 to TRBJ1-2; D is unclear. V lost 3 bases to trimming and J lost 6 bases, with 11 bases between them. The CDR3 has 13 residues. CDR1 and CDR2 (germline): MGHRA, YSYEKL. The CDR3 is CASSQYTENGYTF. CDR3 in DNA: TGCGCCAGCAGCCAGTATACTGAGAATGGCTACACCTTC.

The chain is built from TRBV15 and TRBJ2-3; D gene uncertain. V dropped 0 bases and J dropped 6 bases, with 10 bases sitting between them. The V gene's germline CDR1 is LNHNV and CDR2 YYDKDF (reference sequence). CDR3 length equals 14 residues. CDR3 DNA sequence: TGTGCCACCAGCAGAGATAGGAGTCCGGATACGCAGTATTTT. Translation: CATSRDRSPDTQYF.

The CDR3 sequence is CASSRGQGGREQYF. CDR3 nucleotide sequence: TGTGCCAGCAGCCGGGGACAGGGTGGACGCGAGCAGTACTTC. V gene TRBV11-2 combines with J gene TRBJ2-7; TRBD1 agrees at 9 bases. V trimming: 5 bases; J trimming: 6 bases; junction bases outside the gene matches: 8. This CDR3 is 14 amino acids long. Looked up from germline, CDR1 is SGHAT and CDR2 is FQNNGV.

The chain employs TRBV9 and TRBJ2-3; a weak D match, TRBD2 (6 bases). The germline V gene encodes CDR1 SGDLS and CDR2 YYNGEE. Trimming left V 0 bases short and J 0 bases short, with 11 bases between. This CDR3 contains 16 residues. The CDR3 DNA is TGTGCCAGCAGCGTAGGGGTAGCGGCTAGCACAGATACGCAGTATTTT. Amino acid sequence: CASSVGVAASTDTQYF.

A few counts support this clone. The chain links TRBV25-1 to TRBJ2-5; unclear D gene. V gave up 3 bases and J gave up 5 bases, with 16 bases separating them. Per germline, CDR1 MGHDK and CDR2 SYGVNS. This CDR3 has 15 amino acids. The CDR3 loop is CASSDRGSLGETQYF. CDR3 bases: TGTGCCAGCAGTGACAGAGGCTCCCTTGGTGAGACCCAGTACTTC.

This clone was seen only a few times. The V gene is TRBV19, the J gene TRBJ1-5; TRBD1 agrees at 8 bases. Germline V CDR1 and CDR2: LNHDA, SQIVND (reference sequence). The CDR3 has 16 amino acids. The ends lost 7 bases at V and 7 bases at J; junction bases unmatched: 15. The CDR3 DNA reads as TGTGCCAGTACCTTGATTGGGCAGGGGGCGAGACAGCCCCAGCATTTT. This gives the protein CASTLIGQGARQPQHF.

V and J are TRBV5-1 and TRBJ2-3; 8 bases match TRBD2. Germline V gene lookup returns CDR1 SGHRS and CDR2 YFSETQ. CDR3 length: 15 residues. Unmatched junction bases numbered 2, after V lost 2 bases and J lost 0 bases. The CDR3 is CASSFTSGSTDTQYF. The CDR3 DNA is TGCGCCAGCAGCTTTACTAGCGGTAGCACAGATACGCAGTATTTT.

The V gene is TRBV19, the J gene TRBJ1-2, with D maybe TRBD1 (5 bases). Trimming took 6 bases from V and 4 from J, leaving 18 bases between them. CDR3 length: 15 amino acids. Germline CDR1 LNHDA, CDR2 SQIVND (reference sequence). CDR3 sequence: CASSIAGLTAYGYTF. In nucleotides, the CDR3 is TGTGCCAGTAGCATTGCGGGACTAACGGCCTATGGCTACACCTTC. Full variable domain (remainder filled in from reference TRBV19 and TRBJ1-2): DGGITQSPKYLFRKEGQNVTLSCEQNLNHDAMYWYRQDPGQGLRLIYYSQIVNDFQKGDIAEGYSVSREKKESFPLTVTSAQKNPTAFYLCASSIAGLTAYGYTFGSGTRLTVV.

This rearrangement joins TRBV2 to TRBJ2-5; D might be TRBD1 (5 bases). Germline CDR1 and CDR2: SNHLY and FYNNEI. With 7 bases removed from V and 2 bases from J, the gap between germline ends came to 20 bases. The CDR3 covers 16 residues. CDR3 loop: CASTFQGGKGQETQYF. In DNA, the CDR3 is TGTGCCAGCACTTTCCAGGGTGGGAAGGGGCAAGAGACCCAGTACTTC. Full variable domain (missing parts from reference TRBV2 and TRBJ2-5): EPEVTQTPSHQVTQMGQEVILRCVPISNHLYFYWYRQILGQKVEFLVSFYNNEISEKSEIFDDQFSVERPDGSNFTLKIRSTKLEDSAMYFCASTFQGGKGQETQYFGPGTRLLVL.

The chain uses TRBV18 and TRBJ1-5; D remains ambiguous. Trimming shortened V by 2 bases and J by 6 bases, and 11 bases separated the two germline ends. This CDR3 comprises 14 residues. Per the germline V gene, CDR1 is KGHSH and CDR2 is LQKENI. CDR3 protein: CASSPNPPGQPQHF. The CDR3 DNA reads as TGTGCCAGCTCACCAAACCCCCCGGGTCAGCCCCAGCATTTT.

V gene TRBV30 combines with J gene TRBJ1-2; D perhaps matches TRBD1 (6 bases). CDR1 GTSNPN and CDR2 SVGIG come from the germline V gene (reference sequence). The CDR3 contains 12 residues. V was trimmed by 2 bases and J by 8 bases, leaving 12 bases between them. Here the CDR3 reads CAWSPGTTGYTF. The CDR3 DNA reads TGTGCCTGGAGTCCCGGGACAACGGGCTACACCTTC.

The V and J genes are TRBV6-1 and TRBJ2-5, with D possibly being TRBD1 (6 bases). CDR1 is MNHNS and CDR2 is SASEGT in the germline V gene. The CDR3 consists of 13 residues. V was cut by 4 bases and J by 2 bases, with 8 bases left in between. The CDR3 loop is CASSVGQQETQYF. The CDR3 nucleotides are TGTGCCAGCAGTGTCGGACAGCAAGAGACCCAGTACTTC.

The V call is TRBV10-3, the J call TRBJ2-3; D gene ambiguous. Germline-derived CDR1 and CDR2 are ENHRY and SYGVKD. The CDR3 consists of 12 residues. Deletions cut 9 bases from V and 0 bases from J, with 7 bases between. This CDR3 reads CAIGPSTDTQYF. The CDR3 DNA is TGTGCCATTGGCCCTAGCACAGATACGCAGTATTTT.

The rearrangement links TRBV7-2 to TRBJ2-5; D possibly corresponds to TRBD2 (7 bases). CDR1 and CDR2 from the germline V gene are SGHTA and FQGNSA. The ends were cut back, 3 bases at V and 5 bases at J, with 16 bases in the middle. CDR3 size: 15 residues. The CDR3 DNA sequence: TGTGCCAGCAGCTTCCAGGGAGGGGGGGAGGAGACCCAGTACTTC. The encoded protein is CASSFQGGGEETQYF.

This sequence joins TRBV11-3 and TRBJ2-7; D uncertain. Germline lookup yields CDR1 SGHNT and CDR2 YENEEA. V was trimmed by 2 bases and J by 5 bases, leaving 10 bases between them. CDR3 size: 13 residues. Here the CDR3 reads CASSLNVVNEQYF. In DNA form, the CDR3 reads TGTGCCAGCAGCTTAAATGTTGTAAACGAGCAGTACTTC.

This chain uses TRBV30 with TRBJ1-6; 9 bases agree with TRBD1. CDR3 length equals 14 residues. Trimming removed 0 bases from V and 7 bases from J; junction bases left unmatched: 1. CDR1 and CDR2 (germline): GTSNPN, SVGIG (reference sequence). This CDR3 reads CAWSVTGGNSPLHF. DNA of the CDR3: TGTGCCTGGAGTGTGACAGGGGGGAATTCACCCCTCCACTTT.

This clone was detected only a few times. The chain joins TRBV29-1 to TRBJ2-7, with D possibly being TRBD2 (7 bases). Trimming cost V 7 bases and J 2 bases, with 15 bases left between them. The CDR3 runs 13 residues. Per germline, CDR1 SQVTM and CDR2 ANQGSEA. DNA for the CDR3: TGCAGCGCCTCGTCCGGGGGGCCCTACGAGCAGTACTTC. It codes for CSASSGGPYEQYF.

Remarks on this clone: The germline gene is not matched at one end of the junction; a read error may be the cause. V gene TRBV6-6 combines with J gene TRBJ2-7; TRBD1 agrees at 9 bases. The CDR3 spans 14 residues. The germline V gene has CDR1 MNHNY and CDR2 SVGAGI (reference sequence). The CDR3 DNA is TGTGCCAGCAGCTCCGGGACAGGGACCTATGAGCAGTACTTC. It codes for CASSSGTGTYEQYF.

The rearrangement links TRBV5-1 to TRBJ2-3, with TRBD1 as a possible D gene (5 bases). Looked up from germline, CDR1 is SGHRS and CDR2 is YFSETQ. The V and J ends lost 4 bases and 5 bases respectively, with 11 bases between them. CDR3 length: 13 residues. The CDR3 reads CASSRQGGDTQYF. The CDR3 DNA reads TGCGCCAGCAGCCGTCAGGGCGGAGATACGCAGTATTTT.

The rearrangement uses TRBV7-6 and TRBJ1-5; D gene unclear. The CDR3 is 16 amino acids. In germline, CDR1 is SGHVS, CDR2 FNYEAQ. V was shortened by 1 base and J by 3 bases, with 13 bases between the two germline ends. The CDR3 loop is CASSLVGSGFNQPQHF. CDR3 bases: TGTGCCAGCAGCTTAGTGGGCTCGGGGTTCAATCAGCCCCAGCATTTT.

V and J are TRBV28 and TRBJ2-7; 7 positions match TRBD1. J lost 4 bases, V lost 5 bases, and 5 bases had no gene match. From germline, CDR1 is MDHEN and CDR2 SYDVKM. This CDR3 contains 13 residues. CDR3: CASSVTGWYEQYF. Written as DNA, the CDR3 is TGTGCCAGCAGTGTGACAGGGTGGTACGAGCAGTACTTC.

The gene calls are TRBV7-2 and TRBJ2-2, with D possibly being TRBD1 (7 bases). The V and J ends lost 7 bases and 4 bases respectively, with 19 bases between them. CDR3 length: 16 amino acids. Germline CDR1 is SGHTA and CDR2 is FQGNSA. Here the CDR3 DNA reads TGTGCCAGCACCAGAACGGGGCAGGGGGGCACCGGGGAGCTGTTTTTT. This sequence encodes CASTRTGQGGTGELFF.